This T cell receptor (beta chain) was sequenced for a study of metastatic and nonmetastatic thyroid tumors. Study-level findings and limits: When malignant thyroid tumors were compared with benign nodules, TCR beta diversity was reportedly significantly higher in the malignant tumors. This held in both blood and tumor samples.

TCRdb re-clonotyped the PCR reads via MiXCR. Of about 35,000 clones in the sample, approximately 30% were seen once. Prior to thyroid surgery, none of the patients had received any treatment. Only a few counts were recorded for this clone. Antigen unknown. CDR3 length equals 15 residues. Germline CDR1 MNHEY, CDR2 SMNVEV (reference sequence). Trimming stripped 4 bases from V and 2 bases from J, with 15 bases between. The V call is TRBV27, the J call TRBJ2-7, with D hard to call. The specimen sequenced was blood. This TCR derives from a female donor with papillary thyroid cancer or a benign thyroid nodule (not recorded which). Some clones in this sample may be carry-over from other donors' samples. The CDR3 loop is CASSWVACKAYEQYF. CDR3 coding DNA: TGTGCCAGCAGTTGGGTGGCGTGCAAAGCCTACGAGCAGTACTTC.